The entry below gives a single T cell receptor (beta chain) sequence along with its context. Its antigen is undetermined. Trimming took off 4 bases at V and 6 bases at J, with 26 bases between the two ends. Germline V gene sequence: CDR1 SGDLS, CDR2 YYNGEE. The CDR3 extends over 18 amino acids. Repertoires were generated with immunoSEQ multiplex PCR, while TCRdb's copy carries only in-frame clones and drops some. The table includes about 20,000 clones, about 89% detected once. The data belong to a study of lymphopenia after photon versus proton radiotherapy. Whole-study findings and limits: Only patients who died were analyzed for survival; proton advantage is unproven.

This sequence was found in a man older than 75 with esophageal cancer. This chain joins TRBV9 and TRBJ2-1; D may match TRBD1 or TRBD2 (5 bases each). This material consisted of peripheral blood, taken from a patient treated with proton-based radiotherapy. DNA for the CDR3: TGTGCCAGCAGCTCCCGAGTGACAGCGGAATTGAGGGGCAATGAGCAGTTCTTC. This translates into CASSSRVTAELRGNEQFF.